The next 14 T cell receptor beta chains were all read from a single sample in a study of T cell responses to AZD1222 COVID-19 vaccine. TCRdb keeps only in-frame clones here, not all; method: immunoSEQ multiplex PCR. The repertoire holds over 150,000 clones, with about nine tenths as singletons. This specimen consisted of peripheral blood, obtained on day 0 of AZD1222 vaccination. The receptors originated from an adult in good health.

This chain uses TRBV6-2 or TRBV6-3 with TRBJ2-7; 9 bases are shared with TRBD1. The CDR3 contains 15 residues. V was clipped by 1 base and J by 1 base; unmatched bases: 2. Germline CDR1 is MNHEY and CDR2 is SVGEGT. The CDR3 here is CASSYFGTGSYEQYF. The CDR3 DNA reads as TGTGCCAGCAGTTACTTCGGGACAGGGTCCTACGAGCAGTACTTC.

The V call is TRBV5-4, the J call TRBJ1-2; D unresolved. The CDR3 has 15 residues. CDR1 is SGHNT, CDR2 YYREEE, per germline (reference sequence). With 0 bases removed from V and 4 bases from J, the gap between germline ends came to 13 bases. In DNA, the CDR3 is TGTGCCAGCAGCTTGGATGGGGAATGGAGCTATGGCTACACCTTC. This sequence encodes CASSLDGEWSYGYTF.

The V and J genes are TRBV5-4 and TRBJ2-3; 8 positions match TRBD1. This CDR3 is built from 14 residues. The V and J ends lost 4 bases and 4 bases, in that order; junction bases with no gene match: 5. Germline CDR1 is SGHNT and CDR2 is YYREEE (reference sequence). The CDR3 nucleotides read TGTGCCAGCAGCGTTCCAGGGGGCGCAGATACGCAGTATTTT. It codes for CASSVPGGADTQYF.

The gene calls are TRBV6-5 and TRBJ2-7; no clear D gene. V dropped 0 bases and J dropped 6 bases, with 9 bases sitting between them. CDR1 is MNHEY, CDR2 SVGAGI, per germline. The CDR3 length is 13 residues. The CDR3 loop reads CASSYSAFGEQYF. The DNA of the CDR3 is TGTGCCAGCAGTTACTCGGCGTTTGGCGAGCAGTACTTC.

The gene calls are TRBV11-1 and TRBJ2-5; no definite D call. The CDR3 totals 13 residues. V was clipped by 3 bases and J by 2 bases, with 7 bases between them. Germline CDR1 SGHAT, CDR2 FQDESV (reference sequence). CDR3 bases: TGTGCCAGCAGCTTGGCCCCTCAAGAGACCCAGTACTTC. Translation: CASSLAPQETQYF.

The rearrangement uses TRBV15 and TRBJ1-2; TRBD1 matches at 7 bases. Germline-derived CDR1 and CDR2 are LNHNV and YYDKDF (reference sequence). The V and J ends lost 2 bases and 2 bases, in that order; junction bases with no gene match: 5. The CDR3 sequence is 15 residues long. CDR3 sequence: CATSRSRTGNYGYTF. The CDR3 DNA reads TGTGCCACCAGCAGAAGCAGGACAGGCAACTATGGCTACACCTTC.

This clone appeared a single time. The chain combines TRBV6-5 with TRBJ1-1; D perhaps matches TRBD1 (6 bases). V was cut by 6 bases and J by 1 base, with 12 bases left in between. This CDR3 contains 14 residues. CDR1 and CDR2 (germline): MNHEY, SVGAGI. The CDR3 spells CASRLQGRNTEAFF. The CDR3 DNA reads as TGTGCCAGCAGGTTACAGGGAAGGAACACTGAAGCTTTCTTT.

V and J are TRBV20-1 and TRBJ1-6; D is unresolved. Trimming left V 3 bases short and J 9 bases short, with 15 bases between. Germline V gene data show CDR1 as DFQATT and CDR2 as SNEGSKA (reference sequence). CDR3 size: 14 residues. The CDR3 sequence is CSASSLGVGSPLHF. The CDR3 bases are TGCAGTGCTAGTAGCCTCGGCGTAGGTTCACCCCTCCACTTT.

A word on this clone: The germline gene is not matched at one end of the junction; a read error may be the cause. V gene TRBV14 combines with J gene TRBJ2-7; possibly TRBD2 for D (6 bases). The V gene's germline CDR1 is SGHDN and CDR2 FVKESK. This CDR3 region has 16 residues. The CDR3 sequence: CASSQRRDGRSYKQYF. The CDR3 DNA follows: TGTGCCAGCAGCCAGAGGCGGGACGGGAGATCCTACAAGCAGTACTTC.

The chain carries TRBV30 and TRBJ1-1; TRBD1 is a possible D gene (5 bases). The CDR3 runs 21 residues. Germline V gene lookup returns CDR1 GTSNPN and CDR2 SVGIG (reference sequence). Trimming shortened V by 0 bases and J by 1 base, and 30 bases separated the two germline ends. The CDR3 nucleotides read TGTGCCTGGAGTGTACTTGGTGGTTTCGGTCCTCTGAACCAGGGGAACACTGAAGCTTTCTTT. It codes for CAWSVLGGFGPLNQGNTEAFF. The complete variable domain, with remaining parts taken from reference TRBV30 and TRBJ1-1, reads SQTIHQWPATLVQPVGSPLSLECTVEGTSNPNLYWYRQAAGRGLQLLFYSVGIGQISSEVPQNLSASRPQDRQFILSSKKLLLSDSGFYLCAWSVLGGFGPLNQGNTEAFFGQGTRLTVV.

The chain links TRBV28 to TRBJ1-3; the match to TRBD1 covers 8 bases. The CDR3 length is 17 residues. Germline V gene lookup returns CDR1 MDHEN and CDR2 SYDVKM. Losses at the gene ends were 6 bases for V and 0 bases for J; bases not matched to a gene: 10. For the CDR3, the DNA is TGTGCCAGCAGCGAGGGACAGGCAACTTCCTCTGGAAACACCATATATTTT. Translation: CASSEGQATSSGNTIYF.

J is TRBJ2-7 and V is TRBV5-1; D may be TRBD1 (5 bases). This CDR3 is built from 14 residues. Trimming pared 6 bases from V and 0 bases from J, leaving 13 bases between. From germline, CDR1 is SGHRS and CDR2 YFSETQ. The CDR3 protein is CASNPTVSSYEQYF. CDR3 in DNA: TGCGCCAGCAACCCGACAGTGAGCTCCTACGAGCAGTACTTC.

V and J are TRBV7-2 and TRBJ1-1, with 8 bases that match TRBD1. Germline loops: CDR1 SGHTA, CDR2 FQGNSA. Losses at the gene ends were 6 bases for V and 5 bases for J; bases not matched to a gene: 8. The CDR3 contains 14 residues. In DNA form, the CDR3 reads TGTGCCAGCAGGGATGACAGGGGTTGGACTGAAGCTTTCTTT. Amino acid sequence: CASRDDRGWTEAFF.

The chain combines TRBV4-3 with TRBJ1-1; 7 bases agree with TRBD1. The CDR3 length is 14 residues. Trimming cost V 2 bases and J 3 bases; bases outside gene matches: 3. Germline lookup yields CDR1 LGHNA and CDR2 YSLEER. DNA of the CDR3: TGCGCCAGCAGCCAAAGTACAGGGGACACTGAAGCTTTCTTT. This codes for CASSQSTGDTEAFF.